The entry below describes one TCR beta chain. Between the trimmed V and J ends, which lost 4 bases and 1 base, there was a span of 17 bases. Germline V CDR1 and CDR2: LNHDA, SQIVND (reference sequence). This CDR3 region has 16 residues. The table came from immunoSEQ multiplex PCR; TCRdb's copy has only in-frame clones and leaves some out. The repertoire holds tens of thousands of clones, with 90% to 95% as singletons. The data belong to a study of technical replicates of blood from several donors. The receptor was derived from a human donor in good health. The chain uses TRBV19 and TRBJ2-7; perhaps TRBD1 as D (6 bases). The specimen was T cells isolated from PBMCs. The CDR3 DNA sequence: TGTGCCAGTAGTACCTGGGGCAGGGGAAGGTCCTACGAGCAGTACTTC. Translated: CASSTWGRGRSYEQYF.